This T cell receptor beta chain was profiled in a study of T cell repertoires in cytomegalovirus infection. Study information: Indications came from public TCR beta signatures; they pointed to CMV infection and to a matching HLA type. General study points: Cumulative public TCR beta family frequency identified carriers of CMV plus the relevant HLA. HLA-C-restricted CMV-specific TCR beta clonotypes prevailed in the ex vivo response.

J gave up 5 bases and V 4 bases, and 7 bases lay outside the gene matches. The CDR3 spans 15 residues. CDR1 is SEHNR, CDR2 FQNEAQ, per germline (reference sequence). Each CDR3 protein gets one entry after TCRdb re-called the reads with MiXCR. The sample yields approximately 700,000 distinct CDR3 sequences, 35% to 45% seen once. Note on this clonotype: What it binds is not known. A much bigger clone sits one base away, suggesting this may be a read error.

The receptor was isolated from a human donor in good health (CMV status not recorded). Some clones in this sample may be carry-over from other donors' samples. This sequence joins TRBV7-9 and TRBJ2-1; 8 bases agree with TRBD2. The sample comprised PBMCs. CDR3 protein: CASSSGTRGNNEQFF. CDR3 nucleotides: TGTGCCAGCAGCTCCGGGACTAGAGGGAACAATGAGCAGTTCTTC.